The sequence of this TCR beta chain was determined in a study of cytomegalovirus exposure and HLA in healthy donors. Whole-study findings and limits: Rarity characterized most TCR sequences, yet some public TCRs appeared in many donors. Investigators reported some 150 TCR beta chains as tied to cytomegalovirus.

The CDR3 is 11 residues long. The V gene's germline CDR1 is SQVTM and CDR2 ANQGSEA. Trimming removed 4 bases at V and 7 bases at J, with 10 bases between. Measured with immunoSEQ multiplex PCR; TCRdb has only the in-frame clones, and not every one. The table includes under 150,000 clones, about 87% detected once. With respect to this clone: Its specificity is unknown.

Specimen: PBMCs. The clonotype originates from a man in his late teens or twenties in good health and CMV-seropositive. The chain couples TRBV29-1 to TRBJ1-1, with D perhaps matching TRBD1 (5 bases). In nucleotides, the CDR3 is TGCAGCGTTGGCGGGGCGGGTGAAGCTTTCTTT. It specifies CSVGGAGEAFF.